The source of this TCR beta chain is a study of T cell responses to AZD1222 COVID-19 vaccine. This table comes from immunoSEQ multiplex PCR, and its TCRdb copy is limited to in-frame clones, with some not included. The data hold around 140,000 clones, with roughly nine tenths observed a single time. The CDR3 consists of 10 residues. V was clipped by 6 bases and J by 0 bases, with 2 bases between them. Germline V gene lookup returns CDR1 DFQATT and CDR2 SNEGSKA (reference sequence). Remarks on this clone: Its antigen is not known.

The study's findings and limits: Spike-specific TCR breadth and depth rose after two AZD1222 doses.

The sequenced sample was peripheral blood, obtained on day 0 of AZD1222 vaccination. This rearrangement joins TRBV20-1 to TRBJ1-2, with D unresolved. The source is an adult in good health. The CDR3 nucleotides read TGCAGTGCAGCTAACTATGGCTACACCTTC. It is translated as CSAANYGYTF.